Listed below are T cell receptor beta chains from one sample, sequenced in a study of patients and donors after allogeneic stem cell transplantation. TCRdb called the RT-PCR reads again in MiXCR, with one record for every CDR3 protein. The data show 400,000 to 500,000 distinct CDR3 sequences, 15% to 20% seen once. Sequenced input: blood, either unsorted or a sorted T cell fraction (not recorded which). The receptors derive from a human donor who was either an allogeneic HSCT recipient or a stem cell or donor lymphocyte infusion donor (not recorded which). It is not recorded whose cells these are; they may come from a transplant donor. Each CDR3 is given with its conserved first and last residue. D genes are given only for firm matches. A clone size is listed for some rows: how often the clone was seen (once, few, many), or a class if it is expanded.

cdr3_length d_call j_call clone_size v_call cdr3_nt cdr3_aa
14 TRBD1 TRBJ1-4 NA TRBV7-8 TGTGCCAGCAGACACACAGGGGGCGGTGAAAAACTGTTTTTT CASRHTGGGEKLFF
17 NA TRBJ2-3 NA TRBV2 TGTGCCAGCACTGCCCCGTCGGACCAATTAATCACAGATACGCAGTATTTT CASTAPSDQLITDTQYF
12 NA TRBJ1-2 few TRBV28 TGTGCCAGCAGTTTACCCGGCTATGGCTACACCTTC CASSLPGYGYTF
14 NA TRBJ2-1 NA TRBV20-1 TGCAGTGCTAGACCTAGCGAGTCCAACAATGAGCAGTTCTTC CSARPSESNNEQFF
12 TRBD2 TRBJ2-1 NA TRBV20-1 TGCAGTGCTAGGATGGGAGGGAATGAGCAGTTCTTC CSARMGGNEQFF
12 NA TRBJ1-2 NA TRBV10-3 TGTGCCATCAGTCAGGGGAAAGATGGCTACACCTTC CAISQGKDGYTF
13 NA TRBJ1-2 NA TRBV6-1 TGTGCCAGCACCCGGAGGGGGGGCTATGGCTACACCTTC CASTRRGGYGYTF
14 TRBD2 TRBJ2-7 NA TRBV6-1 TGTGCCAGCAGAACGGGAGGGCCAGGGCTCGAGCAGTACTTC CASRTGGPGLEQYF
13 TRBD1 TRBJ1-1 many TRBV6-1 TGTGCCAGCATAAACAGGGGAAGCCCTGAAGCTTTCTTT CASINRGSPEAFF
15 TRBD2 TRBJ2-1 NA TRBV7-8 TGTGCCAGCAGCCCCCGAGGCGGGAGGGACAATGAGCAGTTCTTC CASSPRGGRDNEQFF
15 NA TRBJ2-4 few TRBV20-1 TGCAGTGCTCATTCCCGGGGGCCATCCAAAAACATTCAGTACTTC CSAHSRGPSKNIQYF
15 TRBD2 TRBJ2-5 NA TRBV20-1 TGCAGTGCTACCCTTGGGAGCGGGAGAGCTCTCGCCCAGTACTTC CSATLGSGRALAQYF
17 TRBD2 TRBJ2-5 few TRBV20-1 TGCAGTGCTAGAGATCTCGGCGGGACTAGACGGGTCGAGACCCAGTACTTC CSARDLGGTRRVETQYF
13 NA TRBJ2-1 NA TRBV27 TGTGCCAGCAGTGACCCCCCGGGTGGGGAGCAGTTCTTC CASSDPPGGEQFF
14 TRBD2 TRBJ2-1 few TRBV6-1 TGTGCCAGCAGCGGGACTAGCGGGCACAATGAGCAGTTCTTC CASSGTSGHNEQFF
16 NA TRBJ1-6 NA TRBV23-1 TGCGCCAGCAGTCCTCATGGGCATCCATACAATTCACCCCTCCACTTT CASSPHGHPYNSPLHF
15 NA TRBJ1-1 NA TRBV7-9 TGTGCCAGCAGCTTAGTCGGGTTAGGCAACACTGAAGCTTTCTTT CASSLVGLGNTEAFF
15 NA TRBJ2-1 many TRBV29-1 TGCAGCGTTGAAGCGCCTAGAAGTAGTCCCAATGAGCAGTTCTTC CSVEAPRSSPNEQFF
17 NA TRBJ1-5 few TRBV7-6 TGTGCCAGCAGCTTAGGCTCCTCAGGGGCGGGCAATCAGCCCCAGCATTTT CASSLGSSGAGNQPQHF
16 NA TRBJ2-4 NA TRBV7-9 TGTGCCAGCAGCTTAGAGACAGCCTTAGCCAAAAACATTCAGTACTTC CASSLETALAKNIQYF
14 NA TRBJ1-2 NA TRBV12-3/TRBV12-4 TGTGCCAGCAGTTTAGACGGGTCCCACTATGGCTACACCTTC CASSLDGSHYGYTF
15 NA TRBJ1-1 many TRBV12-3/TRBV12-4 TGTGCCAGCCAAAGGGGCGGGGCCTTGAACACTGAAGCTTTCTTT CASQRGGALNTEAFF
14 TRBD1 TRBJ2-7 few TRBV25-1 TGTGCCAGCAGTACCGGGACAGGGGGTTATGGGCAGTACTTC CASSTGTGGYGQYF
14 TRBD2 TRBJ2-7 NA TRBV4-3 TGCGCCAGCAGCCACCCGGGACTAGGAAACGAGCAGTACTTC CASSHPGLGNEQYF
17 TRBD2 TRBJ2-2 few TRBV6-1 TGTGCCAGCTGCCCGCCGACTAGCGGGATTGGGACCGGGGAGCTGTTTTTT CASCPPTSGIGTGELFF
13 NA TRBJ1-5 NA TRBV20-1 TGCAGTGCTAGCGGCAGGGATAGCCAGCCCCAGCATTTT CSASGRDSQPQHF
13 TRBD1 TRBJ1-2 few TRBV12-3/TRBV12-4 TGTGCCAGCAGTCCGACAGGGATGCGTGGCTACACCTTC CASSPTGMRGYTF
15 NA TRBJ1-6 few TRBV20-1 TGCAGTGCTAGAGTGAGGAGCTCCTATAATTCACCCCTCCACTTT CSARVRSSYNSPLHF
16 TRBD1 TRBJ1-5 few TRBV6-2/TRBV6-3 TGTGCCAGCGCACCAGGGGGCGGCTTAAGCAATCAGCCCCAGCATTTT CASAPGGGLSNQPQHF
15 NA TRBJ2-1 NA TRBV7-9 TGTGCCAGCAGCTTGAAATCCGACAGGATCGATGAGCAGTTCTTC CASSLKSDRIDEQFF
14 NA TRBJ1-1 NA TRBV3-1 TGTGCCAGCAGCCAAGAGTCCAGCTACACTGAAGCTTTCTTT CASSQESSYTEAFF
14 NA TRBJ1-4 NA TRBV30 TGTGCCTGGAGTGTAACTGGCTACGGTGAAAAACTGTTTTTT CAWSVTGYGEKLFF
14 TRBD2 TRBJ2-5 NA TRBV5-1 TGCGCCAGCAGAGCGGGGGGTACCGGAGAGACCCAGTACTTC CASRAGGTGETQYF
14 NA TRBJ2-1 few TRBV28 TGTGCCGGATCGGGGGGACAGAGGGGCAATGAGCAGTTCTTC CAGSGGQRGNEQFF
16 NA TRBJ1-2 few TRBV7-9 TGTGCCAGCAGCTTAGGAGGCCTTGGACAGCTCTATGGCTACACCTTC CASSLGGLGQLYGYTF
16 NA TRBJ2-1 NA TRBV11-1 TGTGCCAGCAGCCTAAAGACACCCAGCTCCTACAATGAGCAGTTCTTC CASSLKTPSSYNEQFF
15 NA TRBJ2-7 few TRBV7-2 TGTGCCAGCAGCTCGACTAGGGGGGGCGCCTACGAGCAGTACTTC CASSSTRGGAYEQYF
12 NA TRBJ1-6 NA TRBV27 TGTGCCAGCAGGGGGCCCAGCCCCGCGCTCCACTTT CASRGPSPALHF
13 NA TRBJ2-7 NA TRBV27 TGTGCCAGCAGGGGGGCGGGTGCCTACGAGCAGTACTTC CASRGAGAYEQYF
14 TRBD2 TRBJ2-5 NA TRBV7-7 TGTGCTAGCAGCCATAGCGGGGGGGCGGAGACCCAGTACTTC CASSHSGGAETQYF
17 TRBD1 TRBJ1-1 NA TRBV6-5 TGTGCCAGCAGTTACTTGGGACAGGGAAAGGGGAACACTGAAGCTTTCTTT CASSYLGQGKGNTEAFF
18 NA TRBJ1-2 few TRBV11-2 TGTGCCAGCAGCACCCGTCATGGGGGGGCCATGGACCCCTATGGCTACACCTTC CASSTRHGGAMDPYGYTF
17 NA TRBJ1-6 NA TRBV7-4 TGTGCCAGCAGCCTGCCGGGGGGGGCGGTCTATAATTCACCCCTCCACTTT CASSLPGGAVYNSPLHF
14 TRBD1 TRBJ1-3 few TRBV12-3/TRBV12-4 TGTGCCAGCACCATCGACAGGGCTGGAAACACCATATATTTT CASTIDRAGNTIYF
15 TRBD2 TRBJ2-1 few TRBV6-1 TGTGCCAGCAGAGAGCGGGAGGGCTCCTACAATGAGCAGTTCTTC CASREREGSYNEQFF